The source of this T cell receptor (beta chain) is a study of blood T cells in healthy people across ages. Together with a sample-barcoded 5' primer, a J-beta primer mix was included in a second PCR lasting 7 to 11 cycles. TCRdb redid the calling of the 5' RACE reads with MiXCR, one entry per CDR3 protein. The table includes about 1.5 million distinct CDR3 sequences, under 55% detected once. Donors were systemically healthy Caucasian individuals from Russia aged about 6 to 95 years. This clonotype was seen once. Germline values: CDR1 SGHKS, CDR2 YYEKEE (reference sequence). V dropped 7 bases and J dropped 1 base, with 15 bases sitting between them. The CDR3 is made up of 15 amino acids.

Sequenced: blood. The V call is TRBV5-5, the J call TRBJ2-1; no firm D call. This receptor was identified in a woman under 30 in good health. This chain's CDR3 is CASARSVPSYNEQFF. Written as DNA, the CDR3 is TGTGCCAGCGCCCGAAGCGTCCCGTCCTACAATGAGCAGTTCTTC.